A selection of T cell receptor beta chains follows, all from one sample in a study of CD8 T cells in ankylosing spondylitis. TCRdb recomputed calls from the 5' RACE reads with MiXCR, one row per CDR3 protein. In the table there are about 540,000 distinct CDR3 sequences, approximately 11% of which are singletons. Sequencing was done on a sample of blood, either unsorted or a sorted T cell fraction (not recorded which). Receptors were obtained from a male donor with ankylosing spondylitis. Both conserved end residues are part of each CDR3. The order of the fields is CDR3 protein, CDR3 DNA, J gene, clone size, V gene, D gene. D genes are given only for firm matches. Rows may omit the clone size; those that give it use once, few, many or a size class.

CDR3 protein: CSAGGLVRYEQYF
CDR3 DNA: TGCAGTGCTGGGGGACTAGTTCGCTACGAGCAGTACTTC
J gene: TRBJ2-7
clone size: NA
V gene: TRBV20-1
D gene: TRBD2

CDR3 protein: CSASPRQGYNSPLHF
CDR3 DNA: TGCAGTGCTAGTCCCCGGCAGGGCTATAATTCACCCCTCCACTTT
J gene: TRBJ1-6
clone size: few
V gene: TRBV20-1
D gene: NA

CDR3 protein: CATSPSGAGVGNEQFF
CDR3 DNA: TGTGCCACCAGCCCCTCCGGGGCGGGAGTCGGGAATGAGCAGTTCTTC
J gene: TRBJ2-1
clone size: many
V gene: TRBV24-1
D gene: TRBD2

CDR3 protein: CASKLRGDYQPQHF
CDR3 DNA: TGTGCCAGCAAATTGAGGGGGGATTATCAGCCCCAGCATTTT
J gene: TRBJ1-5
clone size: NA
V gene: TRBV6-1
D gene: NA

CDR3 protein: CSARDFQAGLGETQYF
CDR3 DNA: TGCAGTGCTAGAGATTTCCAAGCGGGCCTCGGGGAGACCCAGTACTTC
J gene: TRBJ2-5
clone size: many
V gene: TRBV20-1
D gene: NA

CDR3 protein: CASSRAGGPADTQYF
CDR3 DNA: TGTGCCAGCAGCCGAGCGGGAGGGCCGGCAGATACGCAGTATTTT
J gene: TRBJ2-3
clone size: few
V gene: TRBV7-9
D gene: TRBD2

CDR3 protein: CATSDRFYGYTF
CDR3 DNA: TGTGCCACCAGTGACAGGTTCTATGGCTACACCTTC
J gene: TRBJ1-2
clone size: NA
V gene: TRBV24-1
D gene: NA

CDR3 protein: CASSLGTSTGELFF
CDR3 DNA: TGTGCCAGCAGCCTCGGGACTAGCACCGGGGAGCTGTTTTTT
J gene: TRBJ2-2
clone size: many
V gene: TRBV11-1
D gene: TRBD2

CDR3 protein: CASSTDRGNQPQHF
CDR3 DNA: TGTGCCAGTAGTACTGACAGGGGGAATCAGCCCCAGCATTTT
J gene: TRBJ1-5
clone size: few
V gene: TRBV19
D gene: TRBD1

CDR3 protein: CASSYYGPESPNEQFF
CDR3 DNA: TGCGCCAGCAGCTACTACGGACCAGAAAGCCCTAATGAGCAGTTCTTC
J gene: TRBJ2-1
clone size: NA
V gene: TRBV5-1
D gene: NA

CDR3 protein: CASSLSWGSGETQYF
CDR3 DNA: TGCGCCAGCAGCTTGAGTTGGGGGAGCGGAGAGACCCAGTACTTC
J gene: TRBJ2-5
clone size: few
V gene: TRBV5-1
D gene: NA

CDR3 protein: CSATGGGITEAFF
CDR3 DNA: TGCAGTGCTACAGGGGGCGGTATCACTGAAGCTTTCTTT
J gene: TRBJ1-1
clone size: few
V gene: TRBV20-1
D gene: TRBD1

CDR3 protein: CSARRDYSYEQYF
CDR3 DNA: TGCAGTGCTAGACGGGACTACTCCTACGAGCAGTACTTC
J gene: TRBJ2-7
clone size: NA
V gene: TRBV20-1
D gene: TRBD2

CDR3 protein: CASSYHPQGRTTYNEQFF
CDR3 DNA: TGTGCCAGCAGTTACCACCCCCAGGGACGCACCACTTACAATGAGCAGTTCTTC
J gene: TRBJ2-1
clone size: NA
V gene: TRBV6-5
D gene: NA

CDR3 protein: CASSVSWGPNEKLFF
CDR3 DNA: TGTGCCAGCAGTGTATCATGGGGCCCTAATGAAAAACTGTTTTTT
J gene: TRBJ1-4
clone size: few
V gene: TRBV2
D gene: NA

CDR3 protein: CAIKWETSGSLGSYNEQFF
CDR3 DNA: TGTGCCATCAAATGGGAGACTAGCGGGAGTCTAGGTTCCTACAATGAGCAGTTCTTC
J gene: TRBJ2-1
clone size: NA
V gene: TRBV10-3
D gene: TRBD2

CDR3 protein: CSVSGQGSDYGYTF
CDR3 DNA: TGCAGCGTCTCGGGACAGGGGAGCGACTATGGCTACACCTTC
J gene: TRBJ1-2
clone size: NA
V gene: TRBV29-1
D gene: TRBD1

CDR3 protein: CASRGRTSGSRDEQFF
CDR3 DNA: TGTGCCAGCAGAGGACGGACTAGCGGGAGCAGGGATGAGCAGTTCTTC
J gene: TRBJ2-1
clone size: NA
V gene: TRBV5-6
D gene: TRBD2

CDR3 protein: CSARATHEQFF
CDR3 DNA: TGCAGTGCTAGAGCCACCCATGAGCAGTTCTTC
J gene: TRBJ2-1
clone size: many
V gene: TRBV20-1
D gene: NA

CDR3 protein: CASSFHPSGRIADTQYF
CDR3 DNA: TGTGCCAGCAGTTTTCACCCTAGCGGGAGAATAGCAGATACGCAGTATTTT
J gene: TRBJ2-3
clone size: many
V gene: TRBV12-3/TRBV12-4
D gene: TRBD2

CDR3 protein: CATSDLPRGGNEQFF
CDR3 DNA: TGTGCCACCAGTGATTTGCCCCGGGGAGGGAATGAGCAGTTCTTC
J gene: TRBJ2-1
clone size: NA
V gene: TRBV24-1
D gene: TRBD2

CDR3 protein: CATTASEGSYNEQFF
CDR3 DNA: TGTGCCACCACCGCTTCAGAGGGCTCCTACAATGAGCAGTTCTTC
J gene: TRBJ2-1
clone size: many
V gene: TRBV24-1
D gene: NA

CDR3 protein: CASKSRQGTTYILSTDTQYF
CDR3 DNA: TGTGCCAGCAAGTCTCGCCAGGGTACAACCTATATCCTTAGCACAGATACGCAGTATTTT
J gene: TRBJ2-3
clone size: NA
V gene: TRBV6-2/TRBV6-3
D gene: NA

CDR3 protein: CATSDSFPSITQYF
CDR3 DNA: TGTGCCACCAGTGATTCCTTCCCGTCCATTACGCAGTATTTT
J gene: TRBJ2-3
clone size: NA
V gene: TRBV24-1
D gene: NA

CDR3 protein: CASIKAGKAGELFF
CDR3 DNA: TGTGCCAGCATCAAAGCGGGAAAGGCCGGGGAGCTGTTTTTT
J gene: TRBJ2-2
clone size: NA
V gene: TRBV7-9
D gene: TRBD2

CDR3 protein: CASKKGRGDTQYF
CDR3 DNA: TGTGCCAGCAAAAAGGGGAGAGGCGATACGCAGTATTTT
J gene: TRBJ2-3
clone size: NA
V gene: TRBV2
D gene: NA

CDR3 protein: CSARVRTGKTEAFF
CDR3 DNA: TGCAGTGCTAGAGTTCGGACAGGGAAGACTGAAGCTTTCTTT
J gene: TRBJ1-1
clone size: NA
V gene: TRBV20-1
D gene: TRBD1

CDR3 protein: CAISESGASEAFF
CDR3 DNA: TGTGCCATCAGTGAGTCCGGAGCCTCTGAAGCTTTCTTT
J gene: TRBJ1-1
clone size: NA
V gene: TRBV10-3
D gene: NA

CDR3 protein: CASALNTQYF
CDR3 DNA: TGTGCCAGCGCATTAAATACGCAGTATTTT
J gene: TRBJ2-3
clone size: NA
V gene: TRBV28
D gene: NA

CDR3 protein: CASTRLAGEDNEQFF
CDR3 DNA: TGTGCCAGCACCCGACTAGCGGGAGAAGACAATGAGCAGTTCTTC
J gene: TRBJ2-1
clone size: few
V gene: TRBV3-1
D gene: TRBD2

CDR3 protein: CASSVGHSTGYSNQPQHF
CDR3 DNA: TGTGCCAGCAGCGTCGGCCACTCGACAGGGTATAGCAATCAGCCCCAGCATTTT
J gene: TRBJ1-5
clone size: NA
V gene: TRBV5-5
D gene: TRBD1

CDR3 protein: CASSRRGLTQYF
CDR3 DNA: TGTGCCAGCAGCCGCAGGGGATTGACGCAGTATTTT
J gene: TRBJ2-3
clone size: NA
V gene: TRBV6-4
D gene: NA

CDR3 protein: CASSKISGPSPGANVLTF
CDR3 DNA: TGTGCCAGCAGCAAAATATCGGGACCAAGCCCTGGGGCCAACGTCCTGACTTTC
J gene: TRBJ2-6
clone size: NA
V gene: TRBV11-1
D gene: NA

CDR3 protein: CASSLGAAIDLGTDTQYF
CDR3 DNA: TGCGCCAGCAGCCTCGGGGCGGCCATCGACCTAGGCACAGATACGCAGTATTTT
J gene: TRBJ2-3
clone size: few
V gene: TRBV5-1
D gene: NA

CDR3 protein: CASSPREAGELFF
CDR3 DNA: TGTGCCAGCAGCCCCCGGGAGGCCGGGGAGCTGTTTTTT
J gene: TRBJ2-2
clone size: few
V gene: TRBV5-4
D gene: TRBD2

CDR3 protein: CASSLDSQGSGTDTQYF
CDR3 DNA: TGTGCCAGCAGCTTAGACTCTCAGGGCAGCGGCACAGATACGCAGTATTTT
J gene: TRBJ2-3
clone size: few
V gene: TRBV7-8
D gene: NA

CDR3 protein: CASSFGTSGSGEQFF
CDR3 DNA: TGTGCCAGCAGCTTCGGGACTAGCGGGAGTGGGGAGCAGTTCTTC
J gene: TRBJ2-1
clone size: NA
V gene: TRBV11-3
D gene: TRBD2